The source of this T cell receptor (beta chain) is a study of blood T cell repertoires in COVID-19. For the study at large: Italy, Spain and the United States were the sources of the convalescent and acute COVID-19 samples. T cells, B-cell-depleted T cells, or PBMCs supplied cDNA or gDNA.

Between the trimmed V and J ends, which lost 0 bases and 7 bases, there was a span of 6 bases. This CDR3 spans 12 amino acids. Germline CDR1 and CDR2: SGHNT and YENEEA. Method: immunoSEQ multiplex PCR; TCRdb's copy keeps in-frame clones and lacks some. The sample consists of 140,000 to 150,000 clones, about nine tenths of them appearing once. Sequenced sample: peripheral blood. The source of this sequence is a human donor with COVID-19, enrolled during active disease. The donor label of this sample is uncertain. This chain connects TRBV11-3 to TRBJ1-1; D remains ambiguous. CDR3 bases: TGTGCCAGCAGCTTAGACCAGAATGAAGCTTTCTTT. This encodes CASSLDQNEAFF.